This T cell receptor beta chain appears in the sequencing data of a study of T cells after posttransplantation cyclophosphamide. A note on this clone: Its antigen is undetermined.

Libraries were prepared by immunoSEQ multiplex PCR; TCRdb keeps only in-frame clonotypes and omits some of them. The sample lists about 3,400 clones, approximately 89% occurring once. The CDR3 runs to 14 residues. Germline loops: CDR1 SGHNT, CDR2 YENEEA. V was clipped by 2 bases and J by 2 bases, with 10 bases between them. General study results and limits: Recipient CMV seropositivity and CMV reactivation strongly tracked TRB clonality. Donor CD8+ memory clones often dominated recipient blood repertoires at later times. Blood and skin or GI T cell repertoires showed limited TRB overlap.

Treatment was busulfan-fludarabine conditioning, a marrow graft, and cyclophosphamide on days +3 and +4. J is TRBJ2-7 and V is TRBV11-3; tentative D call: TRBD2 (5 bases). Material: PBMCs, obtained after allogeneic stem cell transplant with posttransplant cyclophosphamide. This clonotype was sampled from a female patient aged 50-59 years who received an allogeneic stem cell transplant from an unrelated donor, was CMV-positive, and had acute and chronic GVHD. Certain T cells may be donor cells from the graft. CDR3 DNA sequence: TGTGCCAGCAGCTTAAACTCGGGAACCTACGAGCAGTACTTC. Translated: CASSLNSGTYEQYF.